Listed here are 20 T cell receptor beta chains from one sample, sequenced in a study of blood T cell repertoires in COVID-19 (dated by TCRdb to 2019 to 2021). Library method: the immunoSEQ multiplex PCR assay. TCRdb carries this immuneACCESS record with in-frame sequences only. Its versions omit some clonotypes, under half of them owing to an unresolved V gene in the studies checked, with the rest unexplained. This sample holds about 200,000 clones; around four fifths were observed only once. The ten biggest clones cover roughly 8% of the sample. Sequencing used peripheral blood. All receptors derive from a woman of 80 years or more with COVID-19, enrolled during active disease.

The chain uses TRBV7-3 and TRBJ2-7; 9 positions agree with TRBD2. J gave up 0 bases and V 2 bases, and 2 bases lay outside the gene matches. The CDR3 is 15 amino acids. Germline V gene lookup returns CDR1 SGHTA and CDR2 FQGTGA. CDR3 in DNA: TGTGCCAGCAGCTTAGCGGGGGGGAACTCCTACGAGCAGTACTTC. Translating it yields CASSLAGGNSYEQYF. Full variable domain (missing parts from reference TRBV7-3 and TRBJ2-7): GAGVSQTPSNKVTEKGKYVELRCDPISGHTALYWYRQSLGQGPEFLIYFQGTGAADDSGLPNDRFFAVRPEGSVSTLKIQRTERGDSAVYLCASSLAGGNSYEQYFGPGTRLTVT.

This clone was picked up a small number of times. V gene TRBV2 combines with J gene TRBJ2-3, with TRBD1 matching over 7 bases. V shed 7 bases and J 2 bases; nucleotides not matched to a gene: 6. The CDR3 has 14 amino acids. The germline V gene encodes CDR1 SNHLY and CDR2 FYNNEI. DNA of the CDR3: TGTGCCAGCAAGAGGGGGCAAGACACAGATACGCAGTATTTT. Its protein is CASKRGQDTDTQYF.

The genes are TRBV5-1 and TRBJ1-2, with a possible D match to TRBD1 (6 bases). Germline loops: CDR1 SGHRS, CDR2 YFSETQ. CDR3 length: 14 residues. Trimming pared 0 bases from V and 6 bases from J, leaving 12 bases between. The CDR3 DNA is TGCGCCAGCAGCTTGGTCCCAGGGGCCAATGGCTACACCTTC. It encodes CASSLVPGANGYTF.

This chain uses TRBV24-1 with TRBJ2-3; D may be TRBD2 (5 bases). The V gene's germline CDR1 is KGHDR and CDR2 SFDVKD. CDR3 size: 15 residues. The V end was cut by 4 bases, the J end by 7 bases, with 17 bases between. CDR3 bases: TGTGCCACCAGTGACCCATCGGGGTCACCGTATACGCAGTATTTT. Residues: CATSDPSGSPYTQYF.

This clone showed up just a few times. The V and J genes are TRBV5-8 and TRBJ2-1, with 7 bases lining up with TRBD1. CDR1 and CDR2 (germline): SGHTS, YDEGEE. With V trimmed by 8 bases and J by 15 bases, 20 bases remained unmatched. This CDR3 has 14 amino acids. The chain's CDR3 is CASPSSSKQGRPFF. The CDR3 DNA reads as TGTGCCAGTCCTTCATCCTCTAAACAGGGGCGTCCGTTCTTC. The full variable domain, rest sourced from reference TRBV5-8 and TRBJ2-1, is EAGVTQSPTHLIKTRGQQATLRCSPISGHTSVYWYQQALGLGLQFLLWYDEGEERNRGNFPPRFSGRQFPNYSSELNVNALELEDSALYLCASPSSSKQGRPFFGPGTRLTVL.

The chain links TRBV6-2 or TRBV6-3 to TRBJ2-7, with a weak D call TRBD2 (6 bases). CDR1 is MNHEY and CDR2 is SVGEGT in the germline V gene. V was clipped by 0 bases and J by 6 bases, with 21 bases between them. This CDR3 region has 17 residues. CDR3 DNA sequence: TGTGCCAGCAGTTACTCCCGACAAGGGACTGCTTCGGGCGAGCAGTACTTC. It yields the protein CASSYSRQGTASGEQYF.

This sequence joins TRBV12-3 or TRBV12-4 and TRBJ2-3, with a possible D match to TRBD2 (7 bases). The CDR3 is 13 amino acids. The V and J ends lost 8 bases and 4 bases respectively, with 13 bases between them. The CDR3 is CASGGAVPDTQYF. CDR3 in DNA: TGTGCCAGCGGGGGGGCCGTGCCAGATACGCAGTATTTT.

This rearrangement joins TRBV7-9 to TRBJ2-2; a possible D gene is TRBD2 (5 bases). The V end lost 3 bases, the J end lost 1 base, and 12 bases lay between the germline ends. The germline V gene has CDR1 SEHNR and CDR2 FQNEAQ (reference sequence). The CDR3 runs 16 residues. The CDR3 is CASSFAGHRNTGELFF. The CDR3 coding sequence is TGTGCCAGCAGCTTTGCGGGCCATCGGAACACCGGGGAGCTGTTTTTT.

The gene calls are TRBV2 and TRBJ1-5, with D possibly being TRBD1 (6 bases). Trimming stripped 5 bases from V and 3 bases from J, with 14 bases between. CDR3 size: 15 residues. Germline values: CDR1 SNHLY, CDR2 FYNNEI. The CDR3 here is CASSRSGVINQPQHF. The CDR3 DNA reads as TGTGCCAGCAGTAGGTCAGGGGTGATCAATCAGCCCCAGCATTTT.

This clone was found a few times. J is TRBJ1-6 and V is TRBV19; D unresolved. The germline gives CDR1 LNHDA, CDR2 SQIVND (reference sequence). This CDR3 spans 12 amino acids. Trimming left V 3 bases short and J 9 bases short, with 6 bases between. CDR3 sequence reads: CASSIAGSPLHF. The CDR3 region has the DNA TGTGCCAGTAGTATTGCGGGTTCACCCCTCCACTTT.

The chain employs TRBV24-1 and TRBJ2-1; D is perhaps TRBD1 (6 bases). V gave up 10 bases and J gave up 0 bases, with 12 bases separating them. From germline, CDR1 is KGHDR and CDR2 SFDVKD. The CDR3 has 14 residues. The CDR3 sequence is CATGQGGSYNEQFF. DNA of the CDR3: TGTGCCACAGGACAAGGGGGCTCCTACAATGAGCAGTTCTTC.

The chain carries TRBV28 and TRBJ2-1; a weak D match, TRBD2 (5 bases). The germline V and J ends were trimmed by 2 bases and 11 bases, with 7 bases remaining between them. Germline CDR1 is MDHEN and CDR2 is SYDVKM. The CDR3 has 11 residues. This CDR3 reads CASSLERKQFF. In DNA, the CDR3 is TGTGCCAGCAGTTTAGAGCGGAAGCAGTTCTTC.

The gene calls are TRBV28 and TRBJ1-1; 7 nucleotides agree with TRBD1. With V trimmed by 5 bases and J by 9 bases, 12 bases remained unmatched. This CDR3 is built from 14 residues. Germline values: CDR1 MDHEN, CDR2 SYDVKM. The CDR3 coding sequence is TGTGCCAGCAGTCTCCCACAGGGAAGGGGGCAAGCTTTCTTT. This codes for CASSLPQGRGQAFF.

The chain combines TRBV11-2 with TRBJ1-3; D call uncertain. This CDR3 is 11 amino acids long. CDR1 SGHAT and CDR2 FQNNGV come from the germline V gene. V was shortened by 9 bases and J by 8 bases, with 11 bases between the two germline ends. Written as DNA, the CDR3 is TGTGCCAGTCGGGAGGGCCACACCATATATTTT. This encodes CASREGHTIYF.

The CDR3 here is CASSFGTRLNTEAFF. In DNA form, the CDR3 reads TGTGCCAGCAGCTTCGGTACCCGCCTGAACACTGAAGCTTTCTTT. The gene calls are TRBV5-4 and TRBJ1-1, with D unclear. Germline V lookup: CDR1 SGHNT, CDR2 YYREEE (reference sequence). The CDR3 contains 15 residues. V was clipped by 2 bases and J by 0 bases, with 11 bases between them.

This chain links TRBV28 with TRBJ1-1, with D possibly matching TRBD1 (5 bases). Germline CDR1 reads MDHEN; CDR2 reads SYDVKM. Trimming stripped 5 bases from V and 8 bases from J, with 12 bases between. The CDR3 has 12 residues. The CDR3 DNA reads as TGTGCCAGCAGTCTAATCAGGGTAGAAGCTTTCTTT. Amino acid sequence: CASSLIRVEAFF.

CDR3 sequence reads: CASSSGQLHNSPLHF. The DNA of the CDR3 is TGTGCCAGCAGTTCCGGACAGCTCCATAATTCACCCCTCCACTTT. V is TRBV6-2 or TRBV6-3 and J is TRBJ1-6; possibly TRBD1 for D (6 bases). The germline V gene encodes CDR1 MNHEY and CDR2 SVGEGT. V was trimmed by 4 bases and J by 5 bases, leaving 12 bases between them. The CDR3 is 15 residues long.

The J gene is TRBJ1-2, the V gene TRBV6-5; 12 bases are shared with TRBD1. This CDR3 is 14 amino acids long. With V trimmed by 3 bases and J by 10 bases, 6 bases remained unmatched. Germline V gives CDR1 MNHEY, CDR2 SVGAGI. The CDR3 nucleotides are TGTGCCAGCAGTTATACGGGACAGGGGGCTTCCTACACCTTC. Translating gives CASSYTGQGASYTF.

In this sample, this clone turned up a few times. This chain connects TRBV5-4 to TRBJ2-5, with TRBD2 matching 8 bases. There are 14 residues in the CDR3. The germline V gene encodes CDR1 SGHNT and CDR2 YYREEE (reference sequence). The V and J ends lost 5 bases and 4 bases, in that order; junction bases with no gene match: 7. This chain's CDR3 is CASSLSGGAETQYF. CDR3 in DNA: TGTGCCAGCAGTCTATCCGGGGGGGCAGAGACCCAGTACTTC.

The V gene is TRBV29-1, the J gene TRBJ1-1; 10 bases fit TRBD1. J gave up 5 bases and V 4 bases, and 7 bases lay outside the gene matches. The germline V gene encodes CDR1 SQVTM and CDR2 ANQGSEA. This CDR3 is 14 amino acids long. CDR3 DNA: TGCAGCGTTGGACAGGGGGCTTTTCAAACTGAAGCTTTCTTT. Protein: CSVGQGAFQTEAFF.